In this sample, the clone carrying this T cell receptor beta chain turned up a few times. The antigen is not known. The source of the sample is a study of blood T cells in healthy people across ages. As for the study in general: Per two T cells, about one barcoded beta molecule was captured through template switching.

General study findings and limits: The fall in TCR beta diversity per million T cells was roughly linear with age. Donor CMV status, an unknown factor, possibly confounded changes in expanded clonotypes.

Germline V gives CDR1 KGHSH, CDR2 LQKENI. Losses at the gene ends were 6 bases for V and 2 bases for J; bases not matched to a gene: 7. The CDR3 runs 14 residues. Alongside a J-beta primer mix, a sample-barcoded 5' primer served in a second PCR lasting about 7 to 11 cycles. A minimum of 2.5 million CDR3-containing paired-end reads was obtained for each sample. TCRdb fed the 5' RACE reads into MiXCR, producing one record per CDR3 protein. The table shows some 800,000 distinct CDR3 sequences, with 44% occurring only once. This receptor was identified in a man between 60 and 75 years old in good health. The sequenced material came from blood. The genes are TRBV18 and TRBJ2-7; TRBD1 matches at 7 bases. The CDR3 loop is CASSQDRSTYEQYF. CDR3 sequence (DNA): TGTGCCAGCTCTCAGGACAGGAGCACCTACGAGCAGTACTTC.